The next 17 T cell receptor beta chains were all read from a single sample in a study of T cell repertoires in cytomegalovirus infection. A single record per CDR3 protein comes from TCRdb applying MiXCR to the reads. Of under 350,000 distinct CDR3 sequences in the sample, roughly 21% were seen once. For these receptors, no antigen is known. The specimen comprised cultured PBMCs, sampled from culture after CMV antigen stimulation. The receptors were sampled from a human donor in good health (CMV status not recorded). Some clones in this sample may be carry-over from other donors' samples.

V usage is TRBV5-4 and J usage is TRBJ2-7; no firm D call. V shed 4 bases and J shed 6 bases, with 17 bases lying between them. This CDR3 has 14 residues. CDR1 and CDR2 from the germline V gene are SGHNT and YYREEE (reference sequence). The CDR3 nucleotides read TGTGCCAGCAGCGGGGAAATTTACTCTGCCGAGCAGTACTTC. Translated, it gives CASSGEIYSAEQYF.

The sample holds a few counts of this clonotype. For the CDR3, the DNA is TGCGCCAGCAGCCAAGAAAAGGGAGTGACAGATACGCAGTATTTT. Encoded protein: CASSQEKGVTDTQYF. The chain joins TRBV4-1 to TRBJ2-3, with D possibly TRBD2 on 5 matching bases. The CDR3 loop spans 15 amino acids. Looked up from germline, CDR1 is MGHRA and CDR2 is YSYEKL. V was shortened by 0 bases and J by 3 bases, with 10 bases between the two germline ends.

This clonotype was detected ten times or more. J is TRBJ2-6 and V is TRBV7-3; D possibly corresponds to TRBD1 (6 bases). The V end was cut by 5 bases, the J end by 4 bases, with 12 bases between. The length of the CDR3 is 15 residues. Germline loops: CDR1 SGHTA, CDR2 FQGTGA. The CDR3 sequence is CASSTRDTGANVLTF. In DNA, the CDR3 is TGTGCCAGCAGCACACGGGACACCGGGGCCAACGTCCTGACTTTC.

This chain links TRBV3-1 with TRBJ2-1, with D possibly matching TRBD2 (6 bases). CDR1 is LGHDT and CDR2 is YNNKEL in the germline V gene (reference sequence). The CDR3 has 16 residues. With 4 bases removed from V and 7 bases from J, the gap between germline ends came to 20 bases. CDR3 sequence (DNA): TGTGCCAGCAGCCCCGAACCGGGACTTCGTGGGAATGAGCAGTTCTTC. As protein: CASSPEPGLRGNEQFF.

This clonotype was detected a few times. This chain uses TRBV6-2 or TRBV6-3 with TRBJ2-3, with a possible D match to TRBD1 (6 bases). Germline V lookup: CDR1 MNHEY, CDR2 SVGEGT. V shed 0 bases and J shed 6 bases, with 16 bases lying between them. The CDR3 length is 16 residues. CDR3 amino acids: CASSYSVGRGSDTQYF. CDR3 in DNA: TGTGCCAGCAGTTACTCCGTTGGCAGGGGATCGGATACGCAGTATTTT.

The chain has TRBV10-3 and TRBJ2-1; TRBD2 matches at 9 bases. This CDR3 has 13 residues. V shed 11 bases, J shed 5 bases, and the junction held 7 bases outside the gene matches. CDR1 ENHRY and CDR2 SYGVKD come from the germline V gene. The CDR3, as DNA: TGTGCCGCCACTAGCGGGTCCCACAATGAGCAGTTCTTC. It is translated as CAATSGSHNEQFF.

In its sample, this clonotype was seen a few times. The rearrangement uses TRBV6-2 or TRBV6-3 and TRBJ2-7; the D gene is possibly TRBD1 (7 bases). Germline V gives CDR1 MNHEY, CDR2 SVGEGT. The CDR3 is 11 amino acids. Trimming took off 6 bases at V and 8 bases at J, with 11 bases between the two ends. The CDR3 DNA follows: TGTGCCAGCAGCCAGGGGGGAAAGCAGTACTTC. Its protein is CASSQGGKQYF.

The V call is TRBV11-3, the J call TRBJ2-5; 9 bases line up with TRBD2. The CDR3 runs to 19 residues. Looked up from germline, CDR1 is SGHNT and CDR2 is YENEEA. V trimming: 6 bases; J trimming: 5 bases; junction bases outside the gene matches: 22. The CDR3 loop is CASSPGTSRSKGVRETQYF. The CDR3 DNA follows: TGTGCCAGCAGTCCCGGGACTAGCAGGAGTAAAGGCGTTCGGGAGACCCAGTACTTC.

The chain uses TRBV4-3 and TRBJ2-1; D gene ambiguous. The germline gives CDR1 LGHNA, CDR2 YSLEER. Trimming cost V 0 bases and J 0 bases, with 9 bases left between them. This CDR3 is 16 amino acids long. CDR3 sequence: CASSQDWRSSYNEQFF. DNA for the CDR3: TGCGCCAGCAGCCAAGACTGGCGCAGCTCCTACAATGAGCAGTTCTTC.

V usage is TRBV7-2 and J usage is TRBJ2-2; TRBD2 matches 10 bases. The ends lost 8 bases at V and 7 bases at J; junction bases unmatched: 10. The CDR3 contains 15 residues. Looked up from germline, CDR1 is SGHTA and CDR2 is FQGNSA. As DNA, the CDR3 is TGTGCCAGCGGAAAAGGACTAGCGGAAAGCGGGGAGCTGTTTTTT. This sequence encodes CASGKGLAESGELFF. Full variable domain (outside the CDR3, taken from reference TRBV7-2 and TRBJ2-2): GAGVSQSPSNKVTEKGKDVELRCDPISGHTALYWYRQSLGQGLEFLIYFQGNSAPDKSGLPSDRFSAERTGGSVSTLTIQRTQQEDSAVYLCASGKGLAESGELFFGEGSRLTVL.

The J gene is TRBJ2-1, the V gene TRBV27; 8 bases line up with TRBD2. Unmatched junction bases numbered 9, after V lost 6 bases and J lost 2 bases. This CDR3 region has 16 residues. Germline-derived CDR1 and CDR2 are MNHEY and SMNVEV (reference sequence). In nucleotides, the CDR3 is TGTGCCAGCAGCCTGGGGGCGGGAGGCCCCTACAATGAGCAGTTCTTC. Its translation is CASSLGAGGPYNEQFF.

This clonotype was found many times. The CDR3 loop is CASSFYGPTDTQYF. DNA for the CDR3: TGTGCCAGCAGCTTCTACGGGCCCACAGATACGCAGTATTTT. The J gene is TRBJ2-3, the V gene TRBV7-2; D is undetermined. There are 14 residues in the CDR3. V was trimmed by 3 bases and J by 2 bases, leaving 9 bases between them. Per the germline V gene, CDR1 is SGHTA and CDR2 is FQGNSA.

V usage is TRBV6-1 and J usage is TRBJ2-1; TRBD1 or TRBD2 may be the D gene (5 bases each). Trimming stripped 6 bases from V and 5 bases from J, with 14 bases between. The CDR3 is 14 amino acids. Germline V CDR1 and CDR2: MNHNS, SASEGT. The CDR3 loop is CASRGRTEDNEQFF. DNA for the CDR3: TGTGCCAGCAGGGGACGGACGGAAGACAATGAGCAGTTCTTC.

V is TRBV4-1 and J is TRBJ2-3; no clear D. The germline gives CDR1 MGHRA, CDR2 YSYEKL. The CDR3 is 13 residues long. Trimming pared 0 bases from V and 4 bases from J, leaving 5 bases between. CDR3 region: CASSQDYSDTQYF. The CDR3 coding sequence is TGCGCCAGCAGCCAAGATTACTCAGATACGCAGTATTTT.

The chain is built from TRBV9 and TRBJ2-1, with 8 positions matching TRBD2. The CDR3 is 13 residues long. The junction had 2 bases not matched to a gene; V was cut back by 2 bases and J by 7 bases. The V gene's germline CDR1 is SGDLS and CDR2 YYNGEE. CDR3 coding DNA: TGTGCCAGCAGCGTGTCTAGCGGGAATGAGCAGTTCTTC. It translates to CASSVSSGNEQFF.

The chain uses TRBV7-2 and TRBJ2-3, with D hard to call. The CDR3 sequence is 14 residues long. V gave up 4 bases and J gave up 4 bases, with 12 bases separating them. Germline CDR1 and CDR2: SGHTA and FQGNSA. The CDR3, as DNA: TGTGCCAGCAGCTCCGAGTTGAGGCCAGATACGCAGTATTTT. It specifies CASSSELRPDTQYF.

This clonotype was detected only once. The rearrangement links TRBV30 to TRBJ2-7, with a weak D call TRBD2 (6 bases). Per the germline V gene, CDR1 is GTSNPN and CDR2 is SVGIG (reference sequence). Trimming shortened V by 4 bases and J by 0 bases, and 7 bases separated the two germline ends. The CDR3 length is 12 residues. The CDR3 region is CAWNGGSYEQYF. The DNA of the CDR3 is TGTGCCTGGAACGGGGGCTCCTACGAGCAGTACTTC.